The 20 T cell receptor beta chains presented below share a single source sample, sequenced in a study of human T cells and chemical hapten exposure. The time point here: patch test 1, 2 weeks after DPC sensitization. Treatment noted: therapeutic diphenylcyclopropenone sensitization with weekly scalp DPC. TCRdb ran MiXCR on the RACE reads and lists one entry per CDR3 protein. The top ten hold 7.5% to 8.5% of the sample, which has some 350,000 distinct CDR3 sequences, around 7% seen once. The source was whole blood, collected in connection with sensitization to the hapten diphenylcyclopropenone (DPC). Receptors were obtained from a woman younger than 30 with alopecia areata. Some clones in this sample may be carry-over from other donors' samples.

This clonotype came up many times. V and J are TRBV7-3 and TRBJ2-2, with TRBD1 matching over 7 bases. Germline V gene data show CDR1 as SGHTA and CDR2 as FQGTGA. J gave up 0 bases and V 2 bases, and 0 bases lay outside the gene matches. The CDR3 has 15 amino acids. Here the CDR3 DNA reads TGTGCCAGCAGCTTACAGGGGGCGAACACCGGGGAGCTGTTTTTT. It yields the protein CASSLQGANTGELFF.

The chain carries TRBV23-1 and TRBJ2-5; TRBD2 agrees at 7 bases. TRBV23-1 is an ORF, and what it does is uncertain. With V trimmed by 3 bases and J by 2 bases, 6 bases remained unmatched. The CDR3 is 15 residues long. CDR3 coding DNA: TGCGCCAGCAGTCATTCAGGACTAGATCAAGAGACCCAGTACTTC. This sequence encodes CASSHSGLDQETQYF.

This clonotype was recorded a few times. CDR3 in amino acids: CASSYSQKETQYF. In DNA, the CDR3 is TGTGCCAGCAGTTACAGTCAGAAAGAGACCCAGTACTTC. This rearrangement joins TRBV6-2 or TRBV6-3 to TRBJ2-5; unclear D gene. This CDR3 contains 13 residues. Germline V gene data show CDR1 as MNHEY and CDR2 as SVGEGT. Trimming cost V 2 bases and J 3 bases, with 7 bases left between them.

This clonotype was counted many times. The DNA is omitted, as the CDR3 cannot be located on it reliably, and the CDR3 follows TCRdb's listing. V and J are TRBV28 and TRBJ1-5; no check of the table's D call, TRBD1, against the DNA was made. Including both end residues, the CDR3 is 15 amino acids long. The germline gives CDR1 MDHEN, CDR2 SYDVKM. Here the CDR3 reads CASSSSDRRNQPQHF.

This clonotype was observed many times. This chain uses TRBV29-1 with TRBJ1-2; D possibly corresponds to TRBD1 (5 bases). There are 15 residues in the CDR3. Between the trimmed V and J ends, which lost 4 bases and 0 bases, there was a span of 15 bases. The V gene's germline CDR1 is SQVTM and CDR2 ANQGSEA. CDR3 loop: CSVGGREDTNYGYTF. DNA for the CDR3: TGCAGCGTTGGGGGGAGGGAGGATACTAACTATGGCTACACCTTC.

This clonotype appeared a few times. This chain connects TRBV28 to TRBJ1-2, with D maybe TRBD1 (5 bases). Germline V gene data show CDR1 as MDHEN and CDR2 as SYDVKM. The CDR3 length is 12 residues. V dropped 2 bases and J dropped 10 bases, with 11 bases sitting between them. The DNA of the CDR3 is TGTGCCAGCAGTTTAGGGGCGAGGGCCTACACCTTC. It yields the protein CASSLGARAYTF.

This clonotype has more than one count but fewer than ten. The chain joins TRBV7-9 to TRBJ2-1, with TRBD1 matching 9 bases. Germline CDR1 and CDR2: SEHNR and FQNEAQ (reference sequence). The CDR3 has 16 amino acids. V shed 3 bases, J shed 7 bases, and the junction held 10 bases outside the gene matches. The CDR3 loop is CASSFGTGLRRNEQFF. The CDR3 coding sequence is TGTGCCAGCAGCTTTGGGACAGGGCTAAGAAGAAATGAGCAGTTCTTC.

Only a few counts were recorded for this clonotype. V is TRBV12-3 or TRBV12-4 and J is TRBJ2-7, with 8 positions matching TRBD1. There are 14 residues in the CDR3. J lost 4 bases, V lost 6 bases, and 8 bases had no gene match. CDR3 bases: TGTGCCAGCAGCCTACAGGGGGAAGGATACGAGCAGTACTTC. This codes for CASSLQGEGYEQYF.

This clonotype was detected many times. V and J are TRBV6-2 or TRBV6-3 and TRBJ2-7, with D tentatively TRBD1 (6 bases). V dropped 1 base and J dropped 2 bases, with 9 bases sitting between them. The V gene's germline CDR1 is MNHEY and CDR2 SVGEGT. CDR3 length: 14 amino acids. The CDR3 loop is CASSYLDRTYEQYF. The CDR3 DNA is TGTGCCAGCAGTTACTTGGACAGAACCTACGAGCAGTACTTC.

The sample holds a few counts of this clonotype. This chain connects TRBV20-1 to TRBJ2-2; D remains unclear. Trimming removed 3 bases from V and 6 bases from J, with 8 bases in between. The CDR3 has 12 residues. The germline V gene encodes CDR1 DFQATT and CDR2 SNEGSKA (reference sequence). CDR3 protein: CSASLFPGELFF. In DNA, the CDR3 is TGCAGTGCTAGCTTGTTCCCCGGGGAGCTGTTTTTT.

This clonotype was detected many times. The gene calls are TRBV6-2 or TRBV6-3 and TRBJ2-7; D could derive from TRBD1 or TRBD2 (6 bases each). This CDR3 contains 15 residues. Trimming shortened V by 6 bases and J by 7 bases, and 22 bases separated the two germline ends. Germline V gives CDR1 MNHEY, CDR2 SVGEGT. CDR3 sequence: CASSHLRGAGGEQYF. The CDR3 DNA follows: TGTGCCAGCAGCCATCTGAGGGGGGCCGGAGGGGAGCAGTACTTC.

This clonotype was counted between two and nine times. The J gene is TRBJ1-5, the V gene TRBV28, with TRBD1 matching 8 bases. The CDR3 extends over 16 amino acids. The trim removed 6 bases at V and 0 bases at J, leaving 7 bases unmatched. Germline V gene data show CDR1 as MDHEN and CDR2 as SYDVKM. This chain's CDR3 is CASSRGTGLSNQPQHF. CDR3 nucleotides: TGTGCCAGCAGCCGAGGGACAGGTCTTAGCAATCAGCCCCAGCATTTT.

This clonotype came up many times. This chain joins TRBV5-1 and TRBJ2-7; D is possibly TRBD2 (5 bases). Germline lookup yields CDR1 SGHRS and CDR2 YFSETQ. Trimming pared 1 base from V and 3 bases from J, leaving 14 bases between. The length of the CDR3 is 15 residues. The CDR3 DNA follows: TGCGCCAGCAGCTTGCCGGGAAATAAGGGCTACGAGCAGTACTTC. Amino acids: CASSLPGNKGYEQYF. The full variable domain, completed using reference TRBV5-1 and TRBJ2-7, is KAGVTQTPRYLIKTRGQQVTLSCSPISGHRSVSWYQQTPGQGLQFLFEYFSETQRNKGNFPGRFSGRQFSNSRSEMNVSTLELGDSALYLCASSLPGNKGYEQYFGPGTRLTVT.

The CDR3 sequence: CASSEGGWNTEAFF. CDR3 nucleotides: TGTGCCAGCAGTGAAGGGGGCTGGAACACTGAAGCTTTCTTT. This chain connects TRBV6-1 to TRBJ1-1, with D possibly TRBD1 on 5 matching bases. The germline gives CDR1 MNHNS, CDR2 SASEGT. Trimming removed 1 base from V and 1 base from J, with 7 bases in between. The CDR3 length is 14 residues.

This clonotype was recorded only once. The chain carries TRBV28 and TRBJ2-6; D possibly corresponds to TRBD1 (5 bases). V lost 10 bases and J 1 base, leaving 20 bases between the germline ends. This CDR3 spans 17 amino acids. Germline V gene sequence: CDR1 MDHEN, CDR2 SYDVKM. The CDR3 sequence is CATDPQGNPSGANVLTF. In nucleotides, the CDR3 is TGTGCCACCGACCCTCAGGGCAACCCTTCTGGGGCCAACGTCCTGACTTTC.

In this sample, this clonotype turned up many times. V gene TRBV5-6 combines with J gene TRBJ2-7, with D tentatively TRBD1 or TRBD2 (5 bases each). Germline loops: CDR1 SGHDT, CDR2 YYEEEE. Trimming left V 3 bases short and J 2 bases short, with 12 bases between. The CDR3 runs 14 residues. CDR3 amino acids: CASSSGTETYEQYF. CDR3 coding DNA: TGTGCCAGCAGCTCCGGGACGGAAACCTACGAGCAGTACTTC.

This clonotype was seen at least ten times. The chain couples TRBV2 to TRBJ2-3, with D uncertain. V was shortened by 4 bases and J by 9 bases, with 5 bases between the two germline ends. Germline CDR1 is SNHLY and CDR2 is FYNNEI. The CDR3 is made up of 10 amino acids. CDR3 in DNA: TGTGCCAGCAGTGTAAAGACGCAGTATTTT. Encoded protein: CASSVKTQYF.

This chain joins TRBV11-2 and TRBJ2-4; D uncertain. CDR1 and CDR2 (germline): SGHAT, FQNNGV. V was trimmed by 5 bases and J by 2 bases, leaving 13 bases between them. The CDR3 has 15 amino acids. As DNA, the CDR3 is TGTGCCAGCAGCGAAGCTGGGGTATCCAAAAACATTCAGTACTTC. This gives the protein CASSEAGVSKNIQYF.

This clonotype has a count of ten or more. The chain has TRBV3-1 and TRBJ2-3, with 8 bases matching TRBD2. The CDR3 is 16 amino acids. V lost 0 bases to trimming and J lost 2 bases; unmatched junction nucleotides: 4. Germline V lookup: CDR1 LGHDT, CDR2 YNNKEL (reference sequence). The CDR3 loop is CASSQDSGEFTDTQYF. The CDR3, as DNA: TGTGCCAGCAGCCAAGATAGCGGGGAGTTCACAGATACGCAGTATTTT.

This clonotype was seen repeatedly, ten times or more. The CDR3 region is CSVGGQGFSYNEQFF. Here the CDR3 DNA reads TGCAGCGTTGGAGGACAGGGATTCTCCTACAATGAGCAGTTCTTC. The chain employs TRBV29-1 and TRBJ2-1, with 8 nucleotides matching TRBD1. Germline values: CDR1 SQVTM, CDR2 ANQGSEA. J lost 0 bases, V lost 4 bases, and 5 bases had no gene match. This CDR3 has 15 residues.